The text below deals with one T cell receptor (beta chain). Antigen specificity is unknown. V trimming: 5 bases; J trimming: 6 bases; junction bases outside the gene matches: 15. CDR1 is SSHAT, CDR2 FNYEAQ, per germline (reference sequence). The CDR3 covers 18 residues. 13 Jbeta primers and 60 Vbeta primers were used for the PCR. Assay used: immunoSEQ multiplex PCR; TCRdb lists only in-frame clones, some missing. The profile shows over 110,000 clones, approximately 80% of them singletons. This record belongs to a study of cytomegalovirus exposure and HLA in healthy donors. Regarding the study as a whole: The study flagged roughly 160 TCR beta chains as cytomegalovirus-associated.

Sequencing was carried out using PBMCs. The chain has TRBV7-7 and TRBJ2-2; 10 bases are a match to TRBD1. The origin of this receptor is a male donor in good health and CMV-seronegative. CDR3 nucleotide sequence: TGTGCCAGCAGCCCGGGACAGGGGTCTCTCCTTTCCTCCGGGGAGCTGTTTTTT. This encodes CASSPGQGSLLSSGELFF. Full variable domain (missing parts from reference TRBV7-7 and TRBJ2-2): GAGVSQSPRYKVTKRGQDVTLRCDPISSHATLYWYQQALGQGPEFLTYFNYEAQPDKSGLPSDRFSAERPEGSISTLTIQRTEQRDSAMYRCASSPGQGSLLSSGELFFGEGSRLTVL.